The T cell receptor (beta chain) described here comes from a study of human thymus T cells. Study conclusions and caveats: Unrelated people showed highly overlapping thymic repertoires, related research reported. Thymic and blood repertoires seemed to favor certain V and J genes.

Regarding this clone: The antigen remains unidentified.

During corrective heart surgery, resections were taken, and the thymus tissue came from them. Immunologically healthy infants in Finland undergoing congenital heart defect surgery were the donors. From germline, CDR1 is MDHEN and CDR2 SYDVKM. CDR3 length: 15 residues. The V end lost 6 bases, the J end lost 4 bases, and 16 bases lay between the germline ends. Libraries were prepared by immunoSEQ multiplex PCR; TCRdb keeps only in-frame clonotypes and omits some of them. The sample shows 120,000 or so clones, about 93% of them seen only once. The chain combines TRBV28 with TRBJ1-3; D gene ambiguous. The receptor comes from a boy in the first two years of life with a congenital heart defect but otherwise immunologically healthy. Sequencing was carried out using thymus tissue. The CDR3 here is CASRVIDSEGNTIYF. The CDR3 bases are TGTGCCAGCAGGGTAATAGACTCTGAGGGAAACACCATATATTTT.